The subject of this entry is one T cell receptor (beta chain). Its antigen remains unknown. There are 14 residues in the CDR3. V lost 4 bases, J lost 6 bases, and 13 bases lay in between. The germline V gene has CDR1 SGHRS and CDR2 YFSETQ. These data belong to a study of tumor-infiltrating lymphocytes in primary liver carcinoma. Study at large: The neoplasms were of stage T1-T3 N0M0, with dimensions of about 4.2 to 10 cm across. Points from the study as a whole: Paired tumor-adjacent and tumor-blood samples overlapped less than tumor region pairs did. Owing to bulk unsorted samples, no comparison was made between CD4+ and CD8+ repertoires.

RNA isolated from unsorted whole blood supplied the blood RNA, with germline DNA also extracted. Patients had chronic HBV infection and were treatment-naive. The template, approximately 500 ng total RNA, yielded TCR beta cDNA made with a constant-region primer. Three-round nested multiplex PCR performed with slightly modified ARM-PCR produced the TCR beta libraries. TRBV1-TRBV30 forward and Cbeta reverse primers drove the first two approximately 11-cycle rounds. TCRdb passed the multiplex PCR reads through MiXCR, listing each CDR3 protein once. Of approximately 330,000 distinct CDR3 sequences listed, approximately 64% are singletons.

This sequence joins TRBV5-1 and TRBJ2-2; weak D call: TRBD1 (6 bases). The receptor comes from a middle-aged man with primary liver carcinoma and hepatitis B virus infection. The sequencing sample was made of peripheral blood. CDR3 in amino acids: CASSVSGAPGELFF. DNA for the CDR3: TGCGCCAGCAGCGTATCAGGGGCCCCCGGGGAGCTGTTTTTT. The whole variable domain, remainder taken from reference TRBV5-1 and TRBJ2-2, is KAGVTQTPRYLIKTRGQQVTLSCSPISGHRSVSWYQQTPGQGLQFLFEYFSETQRNKGNFPGRFSGRQFSNSRSEMNVSTLELGDSALYLCASSVSGAPGELFFGEGSRLTVL.